Below, 13 T cell receptor beta chains from the same sample are listed, as sequenced in a study of blood T cell repertoires in COVID-19. Using immunoSEQ multiplex PCR, the repertoire was profiled, and TCRdb retains in-frame clones only, with some absent. The sample lists 260,000 or so clones; 65% to 90% were seen once. Sequencing used PBMCs or T cells enriched from blood (not recorded which). Source of these receptors: a man younger than 35 who had recovered from COVID-19.

The chain carries TRBV30 and TRBJ2-7, with D maybe TRBD1 (6 bases). This CDR3 has 15 residues. Trimming stripped 0 bases from V and 2 bases from J, with 14 bases between. Per the germline V gene, CDR1 is GTSNPN and CDR2 is SVGIG (reference sequence). CDR3 region: CAWSVPWTETYEQYF. The CDR3 DNA sequence: TGTGCCTGGAGTGTACCCTGGACAGAGACCTACGAGCAGTACTTC.

This chain connects TRBV6-5 to TRBJ2-5; D gene ambiguous. Between the trimmed V and J ends, which lost 7 bases and 3 bases, there was a span of 15 bases. The CDR3 length is 14 residues. Germline-derived CDR1 and CDR2 are MNHEY and SVGAGI. Here the CDR3 DNA reads TGTGCCAGCATATTCGGAGTTTCGGAAGAGACCCAGTACTTC. Translation: CASIFGVSEETQYF.

The chain employs TRBV30 and TRBJ2-7; tentatively, D is TRBD2 (7 bases). CDR3 length equals 15 residues. The germline V gene has CDR1 GTSNPN and CDR2 SVGIG (reference sequence). V lost 3 bases, J lost 3 bases, and 18 bases lay in between. The CDR3 DNA reads as TGTGCCTGGAGGGCCCCGTGGAGGGGGGGCTACGAGCAGTACTTC. It codes for CAWRAPWRGGYEQYF.

V and J are TRBV7-9 and TRBJ1-6; D unclear. The CDR3 runs 13 residues. Germline CDR1 is SEHNR and CDR2 is FQNEAQ (reference sequence). V lost 1 base, J lost 7 bases, and 5 bases lay in between. The CDR3 sequence: CASSLGPNSPLHF. The CDR3 bases are TGTGCCAGCAGCTTAGGGCCAAATTCACCCCTCCACTTT.

The chain recombines TRBV5-8 with TRBJ1-2; 10 bases fit TRBD1. Per the germline V gene, CDR1 is SGHTS and CDR2 is YDEGEE. V shed 4 bases and J 7 bases; nucleotides not matched to a gene: 7. The CDR3 has 14 amino acids. The CDR3 sequence is CASSATGTGVGYTF. DNA of the CDR3: TGTGCCAGCAGCGCGACCGGGACAGGGGTTGGCTACACCTTC.

The chain carries TRBV19 and TRBJ2-7, with 9 bases identical to TRBD1. The V gene end was trimmed by 6 bases and the J gene end by 5 bases; junction bases not matched to a gene: 14. Per the germline V gene, CDR1 is LNHDA and CDR2 is SQIVND (reference sequence). This CDR3 comprises 16 residues. This CDR3 is CASSLDAGTGLNEQYF. The CDR3 DNA sequence: TGTGCCAGTAGCCTCGACGCCGGGACAGGGTTGAACGAGCAGTACTTC.

The V and J genes are TRBV28 and TRBJ1-2; D is unresolved. Trimming cost V 5 bases and J 1 base, with 8 bases left between them. The germline V gene has CDR1 MDHEN and CDR2 SYDVKM. The CDR3 spans 13 residues. The CDR3, as DNA: TGTGCCAGCAGTCAGACAAGTAACTATGGCTACACCTTC. Translating gives CASSQTSNYGYTF.

The genes are TRBV28 and TRBJ1-1; D gene ambiguous. The V and J ends lost 6 bases and 6 bases respectively, with 11 bases between them. Germline CDR1 and CDR2: MDHEN and SYDVKM. The CDR3 totals 12 residues. In nucleotides, the CDR3 is TGTGCCAGCAGGAGTGGGAGGTCTGAAGCTTTCTTT. Translation gives CASRSGRSEAFF. The full variable domain, completed using reference TRBV28 and TRBJ1-1, is DVKVTQSSRYLVKRTGEKVFLECVQDMDHENMFWYRQDPGLGLRLIYFSYDVKMKEKGDIPEGYSVSREKKERFSLILESASTNQTSMYLCASRSGRSEAFFGQGTRLTVV.

This clone showed up just once. The genes are TRBV30 and TRBJ1-5; D unresolved. This CDR3 comprises 13 residues. The germline V gene has CDR1 GTSNPN and CDR2 SVGIG (reference sequence). V dropped 0 bases and J dropped 4 bases, with 7 bases sitting between them. In DNA form, the CDR3 reads TGTGCCTGGAGTGTTACATCGAATCAGCCCCAGCATTTT. Protein: CAWSVTSNQPQHF.

The gene calls are TRBV28 and TRBJ2-1; 16 bases line up with TRBD2. Trimming removed 2 bases from V and 8 bases from J; junction bases left unmatched: 21. Per the germline V gene, CDR1 is MDHEN and CDR2 is SYDVKM. There are 22 residues in the CDR3. CDR3 in amino acids: CASSLLVPGLAGGPVGEDEQFF. As DNA, the CDR3 is TGTGCCAGCAGTTTACTCGTCCCGGGACTAGCGGGAGGGCCAGTGGGTGAGGATGAGCAGTTCTTC.

V gene TRBV29-1 combines with J gene TRBJ1-2; D remains ambiguous. V gave up 2 bases and J gave up 1 base, with 11 bases separating them. CDR3 size: 14 residues. From germline, CDR1 is SQVTM and CDR2 ANQGSEA. The CDR3 DNA follows: TGCAGCGTTGAAAGCTTGAGAAGTAACTATGGCTACACCTTC. Translation gives CSVESLRSNYGYTF.

V is TRBV4-1 and J is TRBJ2-1, with a possible D match to TRBD2 (6 bases). Germline V gene sequence: CDR1 MGHRA, CDR2 YSYEKL. This CDR3 spans 14 amino acids. V lost 0 bases and J 13 bases, leaving 16 bases between the germline ends. CDR3 sequence: CASSQDVFRTTQFF. Written as DNA, the CDR3 is TGCGCCAGCAGCCAAGATGTTTTCAGGACTACACAGTTCTTC.

The chain employs TRBV6-2 or TRBV6-3 and TRBJ2-5; tentatively, D is TRBD2 (5 bases). Looked up from germline, CDR1 is MNHEY and CDR2 is SVGEGT. This CDR3 has 15 residues. Trimming removed 3 bases from V and 0 bases from J, with 11 bases in between. As DNA, the CDR3 is TGTGCCAGCAGTTATTCGGACGGGGACCAAGAGACCCAGTACTTC. This gives the protein CASSYSDGDQETQYF.